The present entry profiles one TCR beta chain with its context. This entry comes from a study of blood T cell repertoires in COVID-19. TCRdb's table, derived via immunoSEQ multiplex PCR, lists solely in-frame clones and lacks some. Of about 60,000 clones in the sample, 78% are singletons; the top ten hold over 9.5%. The CDR3 covers 15 residues. CDR1 and CDR2 from the germline V gene are MNHNS and SASEGT. The germline V and J ends were trimmed by 2 bases and 3 bases, with 11 bases remaining between them. The chain carries TRBV6-1 and TRBJ1-3; D gene ambiguous. Sequenced: peripheral blood. The sequence derives from a man older than 75 with acute or convalescent COVID-19. Here the CDR3 DNA reads TGTGCCAGCAGTGAAAGAACGGCGGGTGGAAACACCATATATTTT. Translating gives CASSERTAGGNTIYF.